These T cell receptor beta chains were read from a single sample in a study of OX40 agonist ivuxolimab in advanced cancers. Produced via immunoSEQ multiplex PCR; TCRdb's table is partial and in-frame only. The sample lists 50,000 to 75,000 clones, around nine tenths occurring once. Sequenced here: CD4+ or CD8+ T cells sorted from blood, sampled in a trial of the OX40 agonist ivuxolimab. Receptors were obtained from an adult with an advanced solid tumor such as melanoma, head and neck, liver or kidney cancer. CDR3s include the opening cysteine and the closing phenylalanine or tryptophan. The D gene is left open where the match is weak. The size field is filled for only some rows; it gives once, few, many or a size class.

v_gene: TRBV14; abundance: NA; j_gene: TRBJ2-2; d_gene: NA; CDR3nt: TGTGCCAGCAGCCACCTCCCGGGACGAGGCACCGGGGAGCTGTCTTTT; CDR3aa: CASSHLPGRGTGELSF
v_gene: TRBV6-6; abundance: NA; j_gene: TRBJ2-7; d_gene: TRBD2; CDR3nt: TGTGCCAGCAGCCTAGCGGGAGGCCTCGCCTACGAGCAGTACTTC; CDR3aa: CASSLAGGLAYEQYF
v_gene: TRBV5-1; abundance: few; j_gene: TRBJ1-2; d_gene: NA; CDR3nt: TGCGCCAGCAGCTTGGCGGCAGAGTCCTATGGCTACACCTTC; CDR3aa: CASSLAAESYGYTF
v_gene: TRBV5-4; abundance: NA; j_gene: TRBJ2-5; d_gene: NA; CDR3nt: TGTGCCAGCAGCTCCAATGGGGGGCTGGAGACCCAGTACTTC; CDR3aa: CASSSNGGLETQYF
v_gene: TRBV11-2; abundance: NA; j_gene: TRBJ2-1; d_gene: NA; CDR3nt: TGTGCCAGCAGCCTAACAGGGAATCTTGGCAATGAGCAGTTCTTC; CDR3aa: CASSLTGNLGNEQFF
v_gene: TRBV12-1; abundance: NA; j_gene: TRBJ1-2; d_gene: NA; CDR3nt: TGTGCCAGCAGCCGACTCGCGCACTATGGCTACACCTTC; CDR3aa: CASSRLAHYGYTF
v_gene: TRBV30; abundance: NA; j_gene: TRBJ1-1; d_gene: NA; CDR3nt: TGTGCCTGGAGCATTCTGTGGGACACTGAAGCTTTCTTT; CDR3aa: CAWSILWDTEAFF
v_gene: TRBV11-2; abundance: NA; j_gene: TRBJ2-1; d_gene: NA; CDR3nt: TGTGCCAGCAGCTTAGTGGTCGCGGATGAGCAGTTCTTC; CDR3aa: CASSLVVADEQFF
v_gene: TRBV15; abundance: NA; j_gene: TRBJ2-1; d_gene: TRBD2; CDR3nt: TGTGCCACCAGCAGAGTTCTAGCGGCATACAATGAGCAGTTCTTC; CDR3aa: CATSRVLAAYNEQFF
v_gene: TRBV5-6; abundance: NA; j_gene: TRBJ2-2; d_gene: NA; CDR3nt: TGTGCCAGCAGCTTGGGAGTGGGTCCCGGGGAGCTGTTTTTT; CDR3aa: CASSLGVGPGELFF
v_gene: TRBV11-2; abundance: NA; j_gene: TRBJ2-1; d_gene: TRBD2; CDR3nt: TGTGCCAGCAGCTTGGGGACTAGCGGGAGGGGCAATGAGCAGTTCTTC; CDR3aa: CASSLGTSGRGNEQFF
v_gene: TRBV7-9; abundance: NA; j_gene: TRBJ2-5; d_gene: TRBD1; CDR3nt: TGTGCCAGCAGCTTAGACGGGACAGCCCAAGAGACCCAGTACTTC; CDR3aa: CASSLDGTAQETQYF
v_gene: TRBV9; abundance: NA; j_gene: TRBJ1-1; d_gene: NA; CDR3nt: TGTGCCAGCAGCGTAGACCCTGGGGGTGAAGCTTTCTTT; CDR3aa: CASSVDPGGEAFF
v_gene: TRBV5-1; abundance: NA; j_gene: TRBJ2-1; d_gene: TRBD2; CDR3nt: TGCGCCAGCAGCAGGGTTAGCGGGAGGGCCATGCACAATGAGCAGTTCTTC; CDR3aa: CASSRVSGRAMHNEQFF
v_gene: TRBV5-4; abundance: NA; j_gene: TRBJ2-2; d_gene: NA; CDR3nt: TGTGCCAGCAGCGTCGGACAAGGCACCGGGGAGCTGTTTTTT; CDR3aa: CASSVGQGTGELFF
v_gene: TRBV21-1; abundance: NA; j_gene: TRBJ2-5; d_gene: NA; CDR3nt: TGTGCCAGCAGCAAAGGGAGATTACAAGAGACCCAGTACTTC; CDR3aa: CASSKGRLQETQYF
v_gene: TRBV10-2; abundance: NA; j_gene: TRBJ2-3; d_gene: TRBD2; CDR3nt: TGCGCCAGCAGGCCGACTAGCGGGTACACAGATACGCAGTATTTT; CDR3aa: CASRPTSGYTDTQYF
v_gene: TRBV19; abundance: few; j_gene: TRBJ1-3; d_gene: NA; CDR3nt: TGTGCCAGTAGTATGGGACACCTTACCTCTGGAAACACCATATATTTT; CDR3aa: CASSMGHLTSGNTIYF
v_gene: TRBV18; abundance: NA; j_gene: TRBJ1-2; d_gene: NA; CDR3nt: TGTGCCAGCTCACCATGGGGCAGGGAACTCTATGGCTACACCTTC; CDR3aa: CASSPWGRELYGYTF
v_gene: TRBV5-1; abundance: NA; j_gene: TRBJ2-1; d_gene: TRBD1; CDR3nt: TGCGCCAGCAGCTGGCTGGGACAGGCCTACAATGAGCAGTTCTTC; CDR3aa: CASSWLGQAYNEQFF
v_gene: TRBV19; abundance: NA; j_gene: TRBJ1-5; d_gene: NA; CDR3nt: TGTGCCAGTAGTAAAACGACTTTTGGCAATCAGCCCCAGCATTTT; CDR3aa: CASSKTTFGNQPQHF
v_gene: TRBV4-1; abundance: NA; j_gene: TRBJ1-4; d_gene: TRBD1; CDR3nt: TGCGCCAGCAGCCAAGAGGGACAGGGTAGTGAAAAACTGTTTTTT; CDR3aa: CASSQEGQGSEKLFF
v_gene: TRBV6-5; abundance: NA; j_gene: TRBJ2-5; d_gene: TRBD2; CDR3nt: TGTGCCAGCTGGAGGGAGGGGACCCAGTACTTC; CDR3aa: CASWREGTQYF
v_gene: TRBV5-1; abundance: once; j_gene: TRBJ2-3; d_gene: NA; CDR3nt: TGCGCCAGCCAGGGCACTGGCGATACGCAGTATTTT; CDR3aa: CASQGTGDTQYF
v_gene: TRBV29-1; abundance: NA; j_gene: TRBJ2-3; d_gene: TRBD2; CDR3nt: TGCAGTTTTAGCGGGAGTTTCGGCATAACAGATACGCAGTATTTT; CDR3aa: CSFSGSFGITDTQYF
v_gene: TRBV2; abundance: once; j_gene: TRBJ1-2; d_gene: NA; CDR3nt: TGTGCCAGCAGTTCCAGGGTGGTCAACTATGGCTACACCTTC; CDR3aa: CASSSRVVNYGYTF
v_gene: TRBV5-1; abundance: NA; j_gene: TRBJ1-1; d_gene: NA; CDR3nt: TGCGCCAGCAGCTTGGCCGGGAATTCGAACACTGAAGCTTTCTTT; CDR3aa: CASSLAGNSNTEAFF
v_gene: TRBV5-1; abundance: NA; j_gene: TRBJ2-7; d_gene: TRBD1; CDR3nt: TGCGCCAGCAGCCCGGGACAGGGGAACCACGAGCAGTACTTC; CDR3aa: CASSPGQGNHEQYF
v_gene: TRBV7-9; abundance: NA; j_gene: TRBJ1-2; d_gene: NA; CDR3nt: TGTGCCAGCAGCCTTCCGGGCGGATCCACTAACTATGGCTACACCTTC; CDR3aa: CASSLPGGSTNYGYTF
v_gene: TRBV19; abundance: once; j_gene: TRBJ2-3; d_gene: NA; CDR3nt: TGTGCCAGTAGTCTCGGGCCGGGATCCAGCACAGATACGCAGTATTTT; CDR3aa: CASSLGPGSSTDTQYF
v_gene: TRBV5-1; abundance: NA; j_gene: TRBJ2-7; d_gene: TRBD2; CDR3nt: TGCGCCAGCAGCTCAATGACTAGCGCACCCTACGAGCAGTACTTC; CDR3aa: CASSSMTSAPYEQYF
v_gene: TRBV9; abundance: NA; j_gene: TRBJ2-3; d_gene: NA; CDR3nt: TGTGCCAGCAGCGCCGCTGGGGGTGCGGATACGCAGTATTTT; CDR3aa: CASSAAGGADTQYF
v_gene: TRBV11-3; abundance: few; j_gene: TRBJ2-3; d_gene: NA; CDR3nt: TGTGCCAGCAGCTTATCGGGACACCTCACAGATACGCAGTATTTT; CDR3aa: CASSLSGHLTDTQYF